In this sample, the clone carrying this T cell receptor beta chain turned up many times. Antigen: not known. The CDR3 loop spans 17 amino acids. Trimming at V came to 5 bases and at J to 4 bases, leaving 9 bases not matched to a gene. Germline CDR1 and CDR2: SGHTA and FQGNSA. The data were obtained in a study of CD8 T cells in ankylosing spondylitis. Study findings and constraints: Reportedly, disease-linked clones are significantly enriched in ankylosing spondylitis patients' matched synovial fluid. Made up of fewer than ten highly homologous variants, a TCR beta motif appeared characteristic of ankylosing spondylitis blood.

TCRdb re-derived calls from the 5' RACE reads in MiXCR, one entry per CDR3 protein. The sample carries fewer than 550,000 distinct CDR3 sequences, about 5.7% recorded once. The specimen was blood, either unsorted or a sorted T cell fraction (not recorded which). This chain links TRBV7-2 with TRBJ2-3; 13 nucleotides align to TRBD2. The TCR originated in a male donor with ankylosing spondylitis. CDR3 residues: CASSPRTSGSLADTQYF. The CDR3, as DNA: TGTGCCAGCAGCCCTCGGACTAGCGGGAGTCTCGCAGATACGCAGTATTTT.